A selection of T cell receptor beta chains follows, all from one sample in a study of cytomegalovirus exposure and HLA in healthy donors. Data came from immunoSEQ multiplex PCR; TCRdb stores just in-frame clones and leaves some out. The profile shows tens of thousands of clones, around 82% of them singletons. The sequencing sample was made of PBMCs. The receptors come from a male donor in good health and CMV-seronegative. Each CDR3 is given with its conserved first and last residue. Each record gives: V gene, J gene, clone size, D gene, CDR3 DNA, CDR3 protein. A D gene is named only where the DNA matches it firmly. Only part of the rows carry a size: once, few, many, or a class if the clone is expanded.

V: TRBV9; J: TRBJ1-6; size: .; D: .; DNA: TGTGCCAGCAGCGTTCAGGGAGGACCCCTCCACTTT; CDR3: CASSVQGGPLHF
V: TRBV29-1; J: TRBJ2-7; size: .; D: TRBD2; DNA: TGCAGCGCTGGACCAGGGACTAGCGGTGGGGACGAGCAGTACTTC; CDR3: CSAGPGTSGGDEQYF
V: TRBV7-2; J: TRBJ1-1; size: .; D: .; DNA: TGTGCCAGCAGCTTAGGTTACACCACTGAAGCTTTCTTT; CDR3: CASSLGYTTEAFF
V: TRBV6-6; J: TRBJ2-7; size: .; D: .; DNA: TGTGCCAGCAGTTACAATCCCCGTTACGAGCAGTACTTC; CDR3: CASSYNPRYEQYF
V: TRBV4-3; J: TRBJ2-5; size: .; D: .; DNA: TGCGCCAGTTCCAGGGGAGAGACCCAGTACTTC; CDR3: CASSRGETQYF
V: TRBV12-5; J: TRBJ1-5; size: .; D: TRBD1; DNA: TGTGCTAGTGGTTTGTGGACAGGGGGTGGCAATCAGCCCCAGCATTTT; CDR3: CASGLWTGGGNQPQHF
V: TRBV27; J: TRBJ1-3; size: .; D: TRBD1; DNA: TGTGCCAGCAGACCAACCGGACAGGGAGGAAACACCATATATTTT; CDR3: CASRPTGQGGNTIYF
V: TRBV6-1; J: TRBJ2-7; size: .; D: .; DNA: TGTGCCAGCCCAGACAGAGCCACAGGTACCTACGAGCAGTACTTC; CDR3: CASPDRATGTYEQYF
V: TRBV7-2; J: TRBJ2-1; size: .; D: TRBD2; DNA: TGTGCCAGCAGCTCGCCCCTAGCGGACAATGAGCAGTTCTTC; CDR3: CASSSPLADNEQFF
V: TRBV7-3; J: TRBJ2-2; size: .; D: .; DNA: TGTGCCAGCAGCTTCGTCGGGGGTGACGTGGCGAGGACCGGGGAGCTGTTTTTT; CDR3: CASSFVGGDVARTGELFF
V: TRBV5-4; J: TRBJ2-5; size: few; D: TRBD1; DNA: TGTGCCAGCAGCTATTTCCGACAGGGCCAAGAGACCCAGTACTTC; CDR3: CASSYFRQGQETQYF
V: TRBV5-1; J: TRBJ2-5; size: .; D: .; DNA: TGCGCCAGCAGCTTGGTGACAAAAGAGACCCAGTACTTC; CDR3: CASSLVTKETQYF
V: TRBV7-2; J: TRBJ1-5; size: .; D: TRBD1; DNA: TGTGCCAGCAGCTACACCGGCACAGGGGATCAGCCCCAGCATTTT; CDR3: CASSYTGTGDQPQHF
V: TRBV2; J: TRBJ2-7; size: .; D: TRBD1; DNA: TGTGCCATAGGGACAGGGACCAGCTCCTACGAGCAGTACTTC; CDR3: CAIGTGTSSYEQYF
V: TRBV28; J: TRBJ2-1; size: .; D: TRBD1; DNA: TGTGCCAGCAGAACGGACAGGACTCATGAGCAGTTCTTC; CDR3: CASRTDRTHEQFF
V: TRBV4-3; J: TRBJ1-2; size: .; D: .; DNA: TGCGCCAGCAGCCAAGGATTTACCCGGAGAGTCTTCGCTAACTATGGCTACACCTTC; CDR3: CASSQGFTRRVFANYGYTF
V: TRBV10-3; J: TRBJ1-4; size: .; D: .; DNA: TGTGCCCCCCCTTGGCGGAATGAAAAACTGTTTTTT; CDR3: CAPPWRNEKLFF
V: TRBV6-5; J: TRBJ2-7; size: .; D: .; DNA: TGTGCCAGCAGTTATGGGAGACCCTACGAGCAGTACTTC; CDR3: CASSYGRPYEQYF
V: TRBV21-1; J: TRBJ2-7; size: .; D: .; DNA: TGTGCCAGCAGCAGGGGGGGCGAGACCTACGAGCAGTACTTC; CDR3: CASSRGGETYEQYF
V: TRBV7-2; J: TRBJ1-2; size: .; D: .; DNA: TGTGCCAGCAGCACAAGGACAGAACCTGGCTACACCTTC; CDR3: CASSTRTEPGYTF
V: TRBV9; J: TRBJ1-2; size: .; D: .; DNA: TGTGCCAGCAGCGTCCGGGCGGGAGACTATGGCTACACCTTC; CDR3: CASSVRAGDYGYTF
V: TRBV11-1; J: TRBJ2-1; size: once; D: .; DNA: TGTGCCAGCAGCTTACAGGGGACTACCTACAATGAGCAGTTCTTC; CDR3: CASSLQGTTYNEQFF
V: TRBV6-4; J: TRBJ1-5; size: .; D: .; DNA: TGTGCCAGCAGGGACAGAGTACCCAATCAGCCCCAGCATTTT; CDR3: CASRDRVPNQPQHF
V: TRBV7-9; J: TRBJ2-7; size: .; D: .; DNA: TGTGCCAGCAGCTATGAGGGGCGGGGTTACGAGCAGTACTTC; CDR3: CASSYEGRGYEQYF
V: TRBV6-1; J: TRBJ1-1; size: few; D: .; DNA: TGTGCCAGCAGTGAAGCCCGAGGGGGGGGACCCTCCTTGACTTTCTTT; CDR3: CASSEARGGGPSLTFF
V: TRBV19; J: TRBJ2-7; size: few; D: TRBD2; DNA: TGTGCCAGTAGTCCCACTAGCGGGGGGACCTACGAGCAGTACTTC; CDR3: CASSPTSGGTYEQYF
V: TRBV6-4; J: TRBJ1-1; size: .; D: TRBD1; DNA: TGTGCCAGCAGAGGTCCAGGGGGCGCGTCGCTCACTGAAGCTTTCTTT; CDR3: CASRGPGGASLTEAFF
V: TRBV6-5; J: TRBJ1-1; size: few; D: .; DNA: TGTGCCAGCATCCGGTCGAACACTGAAGCTTTCTTT; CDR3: CASIRSNTEAFF
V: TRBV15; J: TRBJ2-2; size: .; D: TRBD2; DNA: TGTGCCACCAGCAGAGAGGCTAGCGGGAACACCGGGGAGCTGTTTTTT; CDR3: CATSREASGNTGELFF
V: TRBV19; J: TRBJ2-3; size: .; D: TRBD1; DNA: TGTGCCAGTAGTACGACAGGGAAGGGTGATACGCAGTATTTT; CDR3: CASSTTGKGDTQYF
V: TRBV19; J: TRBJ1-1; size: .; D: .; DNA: TGTGCCAGTAGTATTGCGAGGGAGACTGAAGCTTTCTTT; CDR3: CASSIARETEAFF
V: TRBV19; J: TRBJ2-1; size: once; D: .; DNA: TGTGCCAGTAGTACGCGGGCCTTGCGGGGCTCCTACAATGAGCAGTTCTTC; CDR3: CASSTRALRGSYNEQFF
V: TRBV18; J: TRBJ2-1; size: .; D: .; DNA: TGTGCCAGCATCAGGGCTACAAACTACAATGAGCAGTTCTTC; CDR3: CASIRATNYNEQFF
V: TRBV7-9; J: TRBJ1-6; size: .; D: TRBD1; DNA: TGTGCCAGCAGCCCGGGACAGAGCAATTCACCCCTCCACTTT; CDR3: CASSPGQSNSPLHF
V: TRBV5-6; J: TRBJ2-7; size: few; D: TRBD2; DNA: TGTGCCAGCAGCTTGTGGTGGCGGGGGGGGGCCGGGTACGAGCAGTACTTC; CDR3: CASSLWWRGGAGYEQYF
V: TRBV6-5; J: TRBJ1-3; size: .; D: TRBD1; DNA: TGTGCCAGCAGTTACTCGAGGGGGACAGGGAAAAACACCATATATTTT; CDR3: CASSYSRGTGKNTIYF
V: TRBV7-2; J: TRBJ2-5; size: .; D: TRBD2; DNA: TGTGCCAGCAGCTTTGTAAGCGGGGGCTACCAAGAGACCCAGTACTTC; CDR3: CASSFVSGGYQETQYF
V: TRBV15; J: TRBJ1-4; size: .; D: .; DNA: TGTGCCACCAGCAGAGACCGGACTGGTGGAAATGAAAAACTGTTTTTT; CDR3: CATSRDRTGGNEKLFF
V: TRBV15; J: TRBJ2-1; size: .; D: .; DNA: TGTGCCACCAGTCTAGGGGGGGGGCGGGGGATATACAATGAGCAGTTCTTC; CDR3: CATSLGGGRGIYNEQFF
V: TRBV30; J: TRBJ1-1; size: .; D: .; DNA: TGTGCCTGGAGTCCAGACAGGCCGTACCTTGAAGCTTTCTTT; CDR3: CAWSPDRPYLEAFF
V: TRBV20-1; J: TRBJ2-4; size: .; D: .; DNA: TGCGGAGGCCTCGGGAAAAACATTCAGTACTTC; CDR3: CGGLGKNIQYF
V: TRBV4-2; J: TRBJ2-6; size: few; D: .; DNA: TGTGCCAGCAGCCCCACTGGGGCCAACGTCCTGACTTTC; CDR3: CASSPTGANVLTF
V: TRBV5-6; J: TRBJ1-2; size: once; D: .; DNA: TGTGCCAGCAGCTTGGCGGGGGGCGGAGGCTACACCTTC; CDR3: CASSLAGGGGYTF
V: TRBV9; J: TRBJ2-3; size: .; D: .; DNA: TGTGCCAGCAGCGTAGACAATGGTGCAGATACGCAGTATTTT; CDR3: CASSVDNGADTQYF
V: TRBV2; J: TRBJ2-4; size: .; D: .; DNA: TGTGCCAGCAAATCCAGGGGAGATGGCAAAAACATTCAGTACTTC; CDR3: CASKSRGDGKNIQYF
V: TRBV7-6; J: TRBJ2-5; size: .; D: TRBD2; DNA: TGTGCCAGCAGCTCATCCGCTACTAGCGGGGGAACTTCGGAGACCCAGTACTTC; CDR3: CASSSSATSGGTSETQYF
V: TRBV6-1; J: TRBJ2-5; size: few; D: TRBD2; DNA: TGTGCCAGCAGTGAAGAGGGACTACCTCAAGAGACCCAGTACTTC; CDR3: CASSEEGLPQETQYF
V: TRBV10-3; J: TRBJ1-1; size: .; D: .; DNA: TGTGCCACCACCGGGGACACTGAAGCTTTCTTT; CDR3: CATTGDTEAFF
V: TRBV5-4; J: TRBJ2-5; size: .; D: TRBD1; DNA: TGTGCCAGCAGCATACAAGAGGGGGCGAGTGGGGAGACCCAGTACTTC; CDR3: CASSIQEGASGETQYF
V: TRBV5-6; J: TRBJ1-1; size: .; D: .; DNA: TGTGCCAGCAGCTTGGGGGGGGGAGGCACTGAAGCTTTCTTT; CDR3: CASSLGGGGTEAFF
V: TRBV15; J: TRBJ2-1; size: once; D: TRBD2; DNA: TGTGCCACCAGCTGGCCGGGACTAGCGGGGGGGCGTAATGAGCAGTTCTTC; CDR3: CATSWPGLAGGRNEQFF
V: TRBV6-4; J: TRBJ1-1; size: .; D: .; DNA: TGTGCCAGCAGTGACGAGGGGGGGACTGAAGCTTTCTTT; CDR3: CASSDEGGTEAFF